This is a list of T cell receptor beta chains from one sample in a study of T-cell reconstitution after alpha-beta-depleted transplantation in children. TCRdb itself ran the PCR reads through MiXCR, one entry per CDR3 protein. Of around 800,000 distinct CDR3 sequences listed, around 15% are singletons. Specimen: PBMCs, mostly from graft donor cells, collected 360 days after TCRalphabeta/CD19-depleted stem cell transplant. These receptors all come from a male patient under 18 who had a stem cell transplant for acute lymphoblastic leukemia, so the T cells may come from the graft donor. Each CDR3 is given with its conserved first and last residue. Fields, in order: D gene, J gene, CDR3 length, V gene, CDR3 protein. A D gene is named only where the DNA matches it firmly.

D gene: NA; J gene: TRBJ2-7; CDR3 length: 14; V gene: TRBV7-6; CDR3 protein: CASSLARGEYEQYF
D gene: NA; J gene: TRBJ2-2; CDR3 length: 14; V gene: TRBV29-1; CDR3 protein: CSVLGTGPFRELFF
D gene: NA; J gene: TRBJ2-1; CDR3 length: 13; V gene: TRBV10-1; CDR3 protein: CASGKRAPGEQFF
D gene: NA; J gene: TRBJ1-2; CDR3 length: 16; V gene: TRBV27; CDR3 protein: CASSQRPPQARYGYTF
D gene: NA; J gene: TRBJ2-7; CDR3 length: 14; V gene: TRBV7-9; CDR3 protein: CASSAVGPSYEQYF
D gene: TRBD2; J gene: TRBJ2-1; CDR3 length: 17; V gene: TRBV7-2; CDR3 protein: CASSLALAGGSYNEQFF
D gene: NA; J gene: TRBJ1-3; CDR3 length: 16; V gene: TRBV5-1; CDR3 protein: CASSLVSTLSGNTIYF
D gene: TRBD1; J gene: TRBJ2-3; CDR3 length: 14; V gene: TRBV29-1; CDR3 protein: CSVAGTGDRDTQYF
D gene: TRBD1; J gene: TRBJ1-5; CDR3 length: 14; V gene: TRBV27; CDR3 protein: CASRGTGGYQPQHF
D gene: NA; J gene: TRBJ2-5; CDR3 length: 16; V gene: TRBV11-2; CDR3 protein: CASSLVLGADQETQYF